Listed here are 26 T cell receptor beta chains from one sample, sequenced in a study of shared clonotypes between healthy human individuals. Using immunoSEQ multiplex PCR, the repertoire was profiled, and TCRdb retains in-frame clones only, with some absent. The sample has more than 1.2 million clones, around 98.5% seen once. Sample: naive CD4+ T cells sorted from blood. The subset was: CD45RA+ positively selected. The receptors were sampled from a young man in good health.

The genes are TRBV5-4 and TRBJ2-4, with 10 bases fitting TRBD2. The ends lost 4 bases at V and 1 base at J; junction bases unmatched: 2. Germline-derived CDR1 and CDR2 are SGHNT and YYREEE (reference sequence). CDR3 length: 15 residues. The CDR3 DNA is TGTGCCAGCAGCACGGGACTAGCGGCCAAAAACATTCAGTACTTC. Protein product: CASSTGLAAKNIQYF.

This chain links TRBV18 with TRBJ2-6, with a weak D call TRBD2 (5 bases). Germline V gene lookup returns CDR1 KGHSH and CDR2 LQKENI. The CDR3 covers 15 residues. The V end lost 6 bases, the J end lost 2 bases, and 11 bases lay between the germline ends. CDR3 protein: CASSPAGPGANVLTF. The CDR3 bases are TGTGCCAGCTCCCCGGCGGGCCCTGGGGCCAACGTCCTGACTTTC.

The V gene is TRBV27, the J gene TRBJ1-1, with TRBD1 matching over 9 bases. Germline V gene sequence: CDR1 MNHEY, CDR2 SMNVEV (reference sequence). The CDR3 is 12 amino acids. J was trimmed by 11 bases and V by 8 bases; bases with no gene match: 9. In DNA form, the CDR3 reads TGTGCCAGCTGGCCCGGGACAGGGATCGCTTTCTTT. Translation gives CASWPGTGIAFF.

The gene calls are TRBV19 and TRBJ1-1; D unresolved. The germline V gene has CDR1 LNHDA and CDR2 SQIVND (reference sequence). This CDR3 has 15 amino acids. Trimming took 7 bases from V and 1 from J, leaving 16 bases between them. This chain's CDR3 is CASTGPRGWNTEAFF. The CDR3 DNA reads as TGTGCCAGTACCGGTCCGAGAGGATGGAACACTGAAGCTTTCTTT.

The chain combines TRBV5-6 with TRBJ1-4; TRBD1 matches 10 bases. Germline V CDR1 and CDR2: SGHDT, YYEEEE. The CDR3 totals 17 residues. After removal of 7 bases from V and 1 base from J, the junction contained 10 bases not matched to a gene. The CDR3 protein is CASGRDRGFGTNEKLFF. CDR3 coding DNA: TGTGCCAGCGGCCGGGACAGGGGCTTTGGAACTAATGAAAAACTGTTTTTT.

The V and J genes are TRBV5-4 and TRBJ2-5; 11 bases map to TRBD1. The CDR3 extends over 15 amino acids. Germline trimming cut 0 bases from V and 6 bases from J; bases unmatched to any gene: 4. Germline CDR1 is SGHNT and CDR2 is YYREEE (reference sequence). The CDR3 sequence: CASSLGTGGMKTQYF. In DNA, the CDR3 is TGTGCCAGCAGCTTGGGGACAGGGGGCATGAAGACCCAGTACTTC. The complete variable domain, with remaining parts taken from reference TRBV5-4 and TRBJ2-5, reads ETGVTQSPTHLIKTRGQQVTLRCSSQSGHNTVSWYQQALGQGPQFIFQYYREEENGRGNFPPRFSGLQFPNYSSELNVNALELDDSALYLCASSLGTGGMKTQYFGPGTRLLVL.

The chain joins TRBV11-2 to TRBJ2-4; D is ambiguous. Germline values: CDR1 SGHAT, CDR2 FQNNGV. The CDR3 has 15 amino acids. Trimming removed 5 bases at V and 1 base at J, with 12 bases between. CDR3 DNA sequence: TGTGCCAGCAGCCCCCCCAGTAGGGCCAAAAACATTCAGTACTTC. Translated: CASSPPSRAKNIQYF.

The chain joins TRBV7-2 to TRBJ1-1; possibly TRBD1 for D (5 bases). The V and J ends lost 2 bases and 4 bases respectively, with 11 bases between them. CDR1 SGHTA and CDR2 FQGNSA come from the germline V gene. The length of the CDR3 is 14 residues. In nucleotides, the CDR3 is TGTGCCAGCAGCTTAAAAGGTAGGGGCACTGAAGCTTTCTTT. Amino acids: CASSLKGRGTEAFF.

This rearrangement joins TRBV7-2 to TRBJ1-1; no clear D gene. The CDR3 runs 13 residues. The V gene's germline CDR1 is SGHTA and CDR2 FQGNSA. V lost 3 bases to trimming and J lost 7 bases, with 12 bases between them. CDR3 sequence (DNA): TGTGCCAGCAGCTTGTTAGACGTTCGTGAAGCTTTCTTT. Encoded protein: CASSLLDVREAFF.

This clone showed up just once. The V and J genes are TRBV27 and TRBJ2-7, with D maybe TRBD1 (6 bases). CDR3 length: 15 amino acids. Germline assignment: CDR1 MNHEY and CDR2 SMNVEV (reference sequence). Deletions cut 2 bases from V and 0 bases from J, with 11 bases between. The CDR3 here is CASSLITGSSYEQYF. The CDR3 coding sequence is TGTGCCAGCAGTTTAATCACAGGGAGCTCCTACGAGCAGTACTTC.

This clone was observed a single time. The chain uses TRBV6-6 and TRBJ2-1; unclear D gene. The CDR3 consists of 13 residues. Trimming pared 6 bases from V and 3 bases from J, leaving 9 bases between. Germline values: CDR1 MNHNY, CDR2 SVGAGI (reference sequence). CDR3 coding DNA: TGTGCCAGCAGATCGGCAGACTACAATGAGCAGTTCTTC. The encoded protein is CASRSADYNEQFF.

This chain joins TRBV18 and TRBJ2-3, with D perhaps being TRBD1 or TRBD2 (6 bases each). Trimming cost V 1 base and J 1 base, with 12 bases left between them. The germline V gene encodes CDR1 KGHSH and CDR2 LQKENI. The CDR3 covers 16 residues. The CDR3 DNA follows: TGTGCCAGCTCACCACGAGGGGGAGGAGGCACAGATACGCAGTATTTT. Protein: CASSPRGGGGTDTQYF.

The chain uses TRBV29-1 and TRBJ2-3; D gene unclear. The CDR3 length is 14 residues. Germline CDR1 and CDR2: SQVTM and ANQGSEA. Trimming left V 6 bases short and J 2 bases short, with 15 bases between. The CDR3 DNA sequence: TGCAGCGTGAGTTCCGTGTCGGTCACAGATACGCAGTATTTT. Translation gives CSVSSVSVTDTQYF.

V gene TRBV11-2 combines with J gene TRBJ2-3; D gene uncertain. V shed 6 bases and J shed 6 bases, with 16 bases lying between them. Germline CDR1 reads SGHAT; CDR2 reads FQNNGV. This CDR3 is built from 14 residues. The CDR3 bases are TGTGCCAGCAGTCCTTACATGGGAACCGATACGCAGTATTTT. Translation: CASSPYMGTDTQYF.

The chain employs TRBV7-9 and TRBJ1-5; 10 nucleotides match TRBD1. Germline V gives CDR1 SEHNR, CDR2 FQNEAQ (reference sequence). CDR3 size: 16 residues. The V and J ends lost 5 bases and 4 bases, in that order; junction bases with no gene match: 8. Written as DNA, the CDR3 is TGTGCCAGCAGCAGGGACAGGGGAGGGTTGAATCAGCCCCAGCATTTT. It encodes CASSRDRGGLNQPQHF.

CDR3 coding DNA: TGCGCCAGCAGCTTGGGGGCTAAGAACACCGGGGAGCTGTTTTTT. The encoded protein is CASSLGAKNTGELFF. The rearrangement joins TRBV5-1 to TRBJ2-2; D is unresolved. This CDR3 is built from 15 residues. Per germline, CDR1 SGHRS and CDR2 YFSETQ. Trimming removed 0 bases from V and 1 base from J, with 7 bases in between.

Worth noting for this clone: Additional DNA sequences in this sample encode the identical CDR3. The chain uses TRBV27 and TRBJ2-3; D remains unclear. The V gene lost 2 bases and the J gene lost 5 bases, with 2 bases spanning the gap. Germline V gene lookup returns CDR1 MNHEY and CDR2 SMNVEV (reference sequence). This CDR3 comprises 11 residues. The CDR3 reads CASSLRDTQYF. The CDR3 nucleotides read TGTGCCAGCAGTTTAAGAGATACGCAGTATTTT.

The chain carries TRBV18 and TRBJ2-7; D perhaps matches TRBD1 (6 bases). Germline V CDR1 and CDR2: KGHSH, LQKENI. V lost 8 bases to trimming and J lost 0 bases, with 20 bases between them. There are 16 residues in the CDR3. The CDR3 coding sequence is TGTGCCAGCCACCGGAATCCAGCGGACAGCTCCTACGAGCAGTACTTC. This sequence encodes CASHRNPADSSYEQYF.

The rearrangement uses TRBV6-5 and TRBJ1-2, with D unresolved. CDR1 and CDR2 (germline): MNHEY, SVGAGI. This CDR3 comprises 15 residues. V lost 7 bases to trimming and J lost 4 bases, with 19 bases between them. As DNA, the CDR3 is TGTGCCAGCACTCTATCGCCCGGGCAGTTCTATGGCTACACCTTC. Protein: CASTLSPGQFYGYTF.

This chain links TRBV11-2 with TRBJ2-3, with D maybe TRBD1 (5 bases). The CDR3 is 12 amino acids. Trimming removed 5 bases at V and 11 bases at J, with 14 bases between. Looked up from germline, CDR1 is SGHAT and CDR2 is FQNNGV. Here the CDR3 DNA reads TGTGCCAGCAGCCAGGGCAGGAGTAGGCAGTATTTT. It specifies CASSQGRSRQYF.

This clone was found once. The chain couples TRBV5-4 to TRBJ2-5; tentative D call: TRBD2 (5 bases). The CDR3 length is 15 residues. Germline CDR1 SGHNT, CDR2 YYREEE (reference sequence). Trimming removed 0 bases at V and 1 base at J, with 10 bases between. DNA for the CDR3: TGTGCCAGCAGCTTGGCCGAGGGTTTCCAAGAGACCCAGTACTTC. It encodes CASSLAEGFQETQYF.

This clone was seen just once. The rearrangement links TRBV5-5 to TRBJ1-1, with TRBD1 matching over 10 bases. From germline, CDR1 is SGHKS and CDR2 YYEKEE (reference sequence). The CDR3 loop spans 19 amino acids. The J segment lost 1 base and the V segment lost 0 bases, leaving 12 bases of the junction unmatched. The CDR3 loop reads CASSLDIGQGVFGNTEAFF. CDR3 nucleotide sequence: TGTGCCAGCAGCTTGGATATCGGACAGGGGGTATTTGGGAACACTGAAGCTTTCTTT.

This chain uses TRBV7-9 with TRBJ2-5, with 9 bases identical to TRBD2. CDR1 is SEHNR, CDR2 FQNEAQ, per germline (reference sequence). This CDR3 spans 15 amino acids. Trimming removed 7 bases from V and 9 bases from J; junction bases left unmatched: 15. In DNA, the CDR3 is TGTGCCAGCAACCCCTTAGGCGGGAGGGACGAGTCCCAGTACTTC. Its translation: CASNPLGGRDESQYF. The entire variable domain, with the rest obtained from reference TRBV7-9 and TRBJ2-5, is as follows: DTGVSQNPRHKITKRGQNVTFRCDPISEHNRLYWYRQTLGQGPEFLTYFQNEAQLEKSRLLSDRFSAERPKGSFSTLEIQRTEQGDSAMYLCASNPLGGRDESQYFGPGTRLLVL.

This clone occurred once. V is TRBV2 and J is TRBJ2-7; 7 positions agree with TRBD2. The CDR3 consists of 14 residues. Germline CDR1 and CDR2: SNHLY and FYNNEI. The V and J ends lost 8 bases and 4 bases, in that order; junction bases with no gene match: 11. The CDR3 DNA reads as TGTGCCAGCGGGAGGGATATAGGCCGGTACGAGCAGTACTTC. Translating it yields CASGRDIGRYEQYF.

This chain connects TRBV5-1 to TRBJ2-7; D gene ambiguous. The CDR3 totals 12 residues. In germline, CDR1 is SGHRS, CDR2 YFSETQ. V lost 9 bases, J lost 7 bases, and 17 bases lay in between. This chain's CDR3 is CATSAGMGEQYF. The CDR3 nucleotides read TGCGCCACCTCAGCAGGAATGGGGGAGCAGTACTTC.

The chain combines TRBV4-1 with TRBJ1-2; a weak D match, TRBD1 (6 bases). CDR1 is MGHRA, CDR2 YSYEKL, per germline. The CDR3 covers 14 residues. Deletions cut 2 bases from V and 6 bases from J, with 13 bases between. The CDR3 spells CASSQWPGDHGYTF. CDR3 bases: TGCGCCAGCAGCCAATGGCCAGGGGACCATGGCTACACCTTC.